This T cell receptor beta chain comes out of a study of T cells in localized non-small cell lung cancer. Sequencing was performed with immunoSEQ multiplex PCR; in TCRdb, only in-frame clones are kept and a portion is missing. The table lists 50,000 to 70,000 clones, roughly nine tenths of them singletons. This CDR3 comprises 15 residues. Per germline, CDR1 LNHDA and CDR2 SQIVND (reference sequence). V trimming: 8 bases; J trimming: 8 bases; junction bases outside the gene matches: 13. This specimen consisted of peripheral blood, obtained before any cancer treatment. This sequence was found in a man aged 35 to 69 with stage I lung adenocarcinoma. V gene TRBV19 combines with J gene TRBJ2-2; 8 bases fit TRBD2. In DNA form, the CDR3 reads TGTGCCAGTGGAACTAGCGGCAACCGGGCAGGGGAGCTGTTTTTT. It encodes CASGTSGNRAGELFF.